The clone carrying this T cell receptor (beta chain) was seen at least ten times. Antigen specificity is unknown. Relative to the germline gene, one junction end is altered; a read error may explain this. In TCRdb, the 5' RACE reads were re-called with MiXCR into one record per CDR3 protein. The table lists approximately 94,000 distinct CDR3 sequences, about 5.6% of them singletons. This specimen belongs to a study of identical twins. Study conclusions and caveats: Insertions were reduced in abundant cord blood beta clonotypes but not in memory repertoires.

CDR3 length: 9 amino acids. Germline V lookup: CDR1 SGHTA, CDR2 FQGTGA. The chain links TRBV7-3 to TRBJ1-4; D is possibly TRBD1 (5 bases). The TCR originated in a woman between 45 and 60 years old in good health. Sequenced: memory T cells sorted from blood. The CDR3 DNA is TGTGCCAGCAGCTCCGGGACCCCTTTT. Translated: CASSSGTPF. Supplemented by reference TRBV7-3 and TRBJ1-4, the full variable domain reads GAGVSQTPSNKVTEKGKYVELRCDPISGHTALYWYRQSLGQGPEFLIYFQGTGAADDSGLPNDRFFAVRPEGSVSTLKIQRTERGDSAVYLCASSSGTPFGSGTQLSVL.